Below are 11 T cell receptor beta chains sequenced from a single sample in a study of human CD8 memory T cell subsets. TPEX cells were CCR7+ PD-1+ TIGIT+ early memory CD8+ T cells with exhausted-like traits. Sequencing libraries of TCR beta were made by UMI-labeled 5' RACE. TCRdb reworked the 5' RACE reads into one entry per CDR3 protein, no DNA. The listing records about 5,800 distinct CDR3 sequences. What was sequenced was CD8+ T cells from PBMCs. These receptors were taken from a human donor in good health.

J is TRBJ2-1 and V is TRBV5-5. The CDR3 is made up of 16 amino acids. In germline, CDR1 is SGHKS, CDR2 YYEKEE (reference sequence). The CDR3 sequence is CASSLAPDSSYNEQFF.

J is TRBJ2-3 and V is TRBV7-9; without DNA, the TCRdb call of TRBD1 cannot be checked. The CDR3 is made up of 18 amino acids. CDR1 is SEHNR and CDR2 is FQNEAQ in the germline V gene (reference sequence). CDR3 region: CASSLDSGAGGFTDTQYF.

The V call is TRBV19, the J call TRBJ2-1; the TCRdb call, TRBD1, lacks DNA for checking. This CDR3 comprises 14 residues. Germline loops: CDR1 LNHDA, CDR2 SQIVND (reference sequence). The CDR3 here is CASTPELSYNEQFF.

By frequency, this clonotype is medium-sized. The CDR3 reads CASSLPPGQGATFYGYTF. The rearrangement links TRBV28 to TRBJ1-2; TCRdb picks TRBD1, but there is no DNA to check that call. Germline lookup yields CDR1 MDHEN and CDR2 SYDVKM. The CDR3 spans 18 residues.

The chain combines TRBV7-2 with TRBJ2-7; TCRdb outputs TRBD1, but without DNA this stays unchecked. Germline CDR1 reads SGHTA; CDR2 reads FQGNSA. The length of the CDR3 is 15 residues. The CDR3 here is CASSLRGADLDEQYF. The entire variable domain, with the rest obtained from reference TRBV7-2 and TRBJ2-7, is as follows: GAGVSQSPSNKVTEKGKDVELRCDPISGHTALYWYRQSLGQGLEFLIYFQGNSAPDKSGLPSDRFSAERTGGSVSTLTIQRTQQEDSAVYLCASSLRGADLDEQYFGPGTRLTVT.

The chain combines TRBV4-1 with TRBJ2-7. Germline CDR1 and CDR2: MGHRA and YSYEKL. The length of the CDR3 is 12 residues. CDR3 loop: CASSQGPYEQYF.

The CDR3 sequence: CASSFEDLGIYNEQFF. The genes are TRBV7-2 and TRBJ2-1. CDR1 is SGHTA and CDR2 is FQGNSA in the germline V gene. The CDR3 loop spans 16 amino acids.

The chain has TRBV30 and TRBJ2-2; TCRdb's assignment of TRBD2 cannot be checked, as there is no DNA. Per germline, CDR1 GTSNPN and CDR2 SVGIG (reference sequence). The CDR3 has 17 residues. CDR3 sequence: CAWSREGRQGSTGELFF.

The chain combines TRBV3-1 with TRBJ2-5; there is no DNA to check the TCRdb D call of TRBD2. Germline-derived CDR1 and CDR2 are LGHDT and YNNKEL (reference sequence). The CDR3 has 14 residues. This CDR3 reads CASSQDRGLETQYF.

The chain joins TRBV27 to TRBJ2-1; TCRdb selects TRBD1, and the lack of DNA leaves this call unchecked. This CDR3 has 15 amino acids. Germline V gene sequence: CDR1 MNHEY, CDR2 SMNVEV (reference sequence). This CDR3 is CASSLSGTKHNEQFF.

The rearrangement joins TRBV28 to TRBJ2-1; TCRdb outputs TRBD1, but without DNA this stays unchecked. Germline V gives CDR1 MDHEN, CDR2 SYDVKM. The CDR3 loop spans 16 amino acids. CDR3 sequence: CASTQQGYGSYNEQFF.